One sample yielded the 25 T cell receptor beta chains listed below, sequenced in a study of metastatic and nonmetastatic thyroid tumors. TCRdb re-called the PCR reads through MiXCR. The sample records some 30,000 clones, roughly 10% being singletons. Thyroid surgery was preceded by no treatment in any patient. Sequencing input: blood. The receptors derive from a female donor with papillary thyroid cancer or a benign thyroid nodule (not recorded which). Some clones in this sample may be carry-over from other donors' samples.

This clone was counted many times. Other DNA variants within this sample encode the same CDR3. The V and J genes are TRBV24-1 and TRBJ2-5; D gene ambiguous. V was pared by 4 bases and J by 4 bases, with 6 bases between. The germline V gene has CDR1 KGHDR and CDR2 SFDVKD. The CDR3 totals 12 residues. The CDR3 region has the DNA TGTGCCACCAGTGACCGTACAGAGACCCAGTACTTC. Its protein product is CATSDRTETQYF.

This clone was recorded at least ten times. A read error may explain this, as a much larger clone is one base away. Other nucleotide sequences in the sample specify the same CDR3. This chain joins TRBV4-3 and TRBJ1-4, with 7 bases matching TRBD1. The CDR3 extends over 18 amino acids. CDR1 and CDR2 (germline): LGHNA, YSLEER. CDR3 in DNA: TGCGCCAGCAGCCAAGAGGGCCCCCAAGGAGGGGGCCCTAAGAAACTGTTTTTC. Translated, it gives CASSQEGPQGGGPKKLFF.

This clone was counted a few times. This chain links TRBV19 with TRBJ2-1; no definite D call. This CDR3 contains 10 residues. From germline, CDR1 is LNHDA and CDR2 SQIVND (reference sequence). The CDR3 sequence is CDNPHRVGFF. In nucleotides, the CDR3 is TGTGACAACCCCCATCGGGTTGGGTTCTTC.

This clone came up many times. The rearrangement uses TRBV6-1 and TRBJ1-5; the D gene is possibly TRBD1 (6 bases). Trimming removed 6 bases from V and 3 bases from J, with 12 bases in between. The CDR3 sequence is 14 residues long. In germline, CDR1 is MNHNS, CDR2 SASEGT. The CDR3 here is CASSENRVNQPQHF. As DNA, the CDR3 is TGTGCCAGCAGCGAGAACAGGGTCAATCAGCCCCAGCATTTT.

This clone was detected ten times or more. This chain joins TRBV2 and TRBJ2-7; 8 nucleotides line up with TRBD2. V gave up 7 bases and J gave up 2 bases; unmatched junction bases: 10. Germline CDR1 and CDR2: SNHLY and FYNNEI. This CDR3 contains 15 residues. CDR3 sequence (DNA): TGTGCCAGCATGCTCCCGGGACTAGGAGCCTACGAGCAGTACTTC. Protein sequence: CASMLPGLGAYEQYF.

This clone was found many times. The chain is built from TRBV28 and TRBJ1-2, with 10 bases that match TRBD1. Trimming removed 9 bases from V and 2 bases from J; junction bases left unmatched: 3. CDR3 size: 13 residues. CDR1 and CDR2 (germline): MDHEN, SYDVKM. The CDR3 sequence: CASWTGGNYGYTF. The CDR3 DNA reads TGTGCCAGTTGGACAGGGGGAAACTATGGCTACACCTTC.

At least ten counts were recorded for this clone. This chain links TRBV2 with TRBJ1-5, with 8 bases matching TRBD1. V gave up 7 bases and J gave up 4 bases; unmatched junction bases: 6. The CDR3 covers 14 residues. Germline V lookup: CDR1 SNHLY, CDR2 FYNNEI. CDR3 sequence (DNA): TGTGCCAGCAATGGACAGGGTAGGAATCAGCCCCAGCATTTT. This translates into CASNGQGRNQPQHF. The full variable domain, rest sourced from reference TRBV2 and TRBJ1-5, is EPEVTQTPSHQVTQMGQEVILRCVPISNHLYFYWYRQILGQKVEFLVSFYNNEISEKSEIFDDQFSVERPDGSNFTLKIRSTKLEDSAMYFCASNGQGRNQPQHFGDGTRLSIL.

This chain links TRBV3-1 with TRBJ2-1; D is undetermined. Germline V CDR1 and CDR2: LGHDT, YNNKEL (reference sequence). Between the trimmed V and J ends, which lost 6 bases and 8 bases, there was a span of 14 bases. This CDR3 has 13 residues. The CDR3 reads CASSQQAGYEQFF. The CDR3, as DNA: TGTGCCAGCAGTCAACAAGCAGGTTATGAGCAGTTCTTC.

About this clone: Its ends do not fully match the called genes, so a read error is possible. The V and J genes are TRBV11-2 and TRBJ2-7; D not resolved. CDR1 SGHAT and CDR2 FQNNGV come from the germline V gene. The CDR3 consists of 12 residues. CDR3: CASSSTAYEQYF. The CDR3 DNA reads TGCGCCAGCAGCTCCACGGCCTACGAGCAGTACTTC.

There are many counts of this clone. The chain employs TRBV4-3 and TRBJ2-5, with D possibly matching TRBD1 (6 bases). The CDR3 contains 16 residues. The germline V and J ends were trimmed by 4 bases and 5 bases, with 20 bases remaining between them. CDR1 is LGHNA, CDR2 YSLEER, per germline. The CDR3 protein is CASSPSSPRGEETQYF. CDR3 sequence (DNA): TGCGCCAGCAGCCCCAGCTCCCCCAGGGGAGAGGAGACCCAGTACTTC.

In its sample, this clone was seen many times. The chain joins TRBV6-5 to TRBJ1-1; 7 bases are a match to TRBD1. CDR1 and CDR2 (germline): MNHEY, SVGAGI. This CDR3 contains 15 residues. V was pared by 0 bases and J by 4 bases, with 5 bases of the junction left unmatched. The chain's CDR3 is CASSYSGTATTEAFF. CDR3 coding DNA: TGTGCCAGCAGTTACTCCGGGACAGCGACCACTGAAGCTTTCTTT.

A few counts support this clone. The chain employs TRBV10-1 and TRBJ1-3, with 7 bases that match TRBD1. V gave up 7 bases and J gave up 2 bases; unmatched junction bases: 5. The CDR3 totals 14 residues. Germline V gives CDR1 WNHNN, CDR2 SYGVQD (reference sequence). The DNA of the CDR3 is TGCGCCAGCAATCTTGACAGGGCTGGAAACACCATATATTTT. Its protein product is CASNLDRAGNTIYF.

This clone was recorded many times. The V gene is TRBV20-1, the J gene TRBJ2-7; D uncertain. V shed 5 bases and J shed 6 bases, with 5 bases lying between them. Germline assignment: CDR1 DFQATT and CDR2 SNEGSKA (reference sequence). This CDR3 spans 9 amino acids. The chain's CDR3 is CSAPPEQYF. The CDR3 DNA is TGCAGTGCTCCCCCCGAGCAGTACTTC.

This clone was detected only a few times. The gene calls are TRBV6-1 and TRBJ1-2; D perhaps matches TRBD1 (6 bases). This CDR3 contains 14 residues. Germline CDR1 MNHNS, CDR2 SASEGT. Trimming took off 0 bases at V and 8 bases at J, with 13 bases between the two ends. The CDR3: CASSEAGGARGYTF. As DNA, the CDR3 is TGTGCCAGCAGTGAAGCGGGGGGGGCGAGGGGCTACACCTTC.

Many counts were recorded for this clone. V is TRBV7-2 and J is TRBJ2-1; the D is unclear. The germline V gene encodes CDR1 SGHTA and CDR2 FQGNSA. The length of the CDR3 is 14 residues. Trimming cost V 7 bases and J 3 bases, with 13 bases left between them. CDR3 sequence reads: CASTPDGNYNEQFF. In nucleotides, the CDR3 is TGTGCCAGCACCCCGGACGGAAACTACAATGAGCAGTTCTTC.

This clone was recorded at least ten times. J is TRBJ2-3 and V is TRBV25-1, with D maybe TRBD2 (5 bases). CDR1 and CDR2 (germline): MGHDK, SYGVNS. The V end was cut by 3 bases, the J end by 10 bases, with 14 bases between. This CDR3 comprises 13 residues. In nucleotides, the CDR3 is TGTGCCAGCAGTGATACGTACTCGGAGGCGCAGTATTTT. Protein sequence: CASSDTYSEAQYF.

The table lists this clone with many counts. This chain connects TRBV6-1 to TRBJ1-4; D ambiguous. This CDR3 is 15 amino acids long. CDR1 is MNHNS and CDR2 is SASEGT in the germline V gene. Trimming cost V 0 bases and J 8 bases, with 13 bases left between them. The DNA of the CDR3 is TGTGCCAGCAGTGAAGCTAGGAGGGTACGGGAAAAACTGTTTTTT. Protein: CASSEARRVREKLFF.

This clone showed up many times. This chain links TRBV28 with TRBJ1-2; maybe TRBD1 (6 bases). The CDR3 runs to 12 residues. Germline V lookup: CDR1 MDHEN, CDR2 SYDVKM. V was shortened by 2 bases and J by 8 bases, with 9 bases between the two germline ends. The CDR3 nucleotides read TGTGCCAGCAGTTTAGCAGGGGAGGGCTACACCTTC. It yields the protein CASSLAGEGYTF.

The sample holds many counts of this clone. This chain links TRBV5-4 with TRBJ2-3; either TRBD1 or TRBD2 may fit D (6 bases each). V shed 0 bases and J shed 3 bases, with 17 bases lying between them. This CDR3 spans 17 amino acids. Germline V CDR1 and CDR2: SGHNT, YYREEE (reference sequence). CDR3 sequence: CASSLGGTPRGTDTQYF. CDR3 nucleotides: TGTGCCAGCAGCTTGGGAGGGACACCGCGGGGTACAGATACGCAGTATTTT.

The rearrangement links TRBV6-2 or TRBV6-3 to TRBJ2-1; tentatively, D is TRBD1 (6 bases). Germline V gene data show CDR1 as MNHEY and CDR2 as SVGEGT. The CDR3 consists of 11 residues. V was cut by 9 bases and J by 8 bases, with 11 bases left in between. The CDR3 DNA follows: TGTGCCAGACAACAGGGTTATGAGCAGTTCTTC. Its translation: CARQQGYEQFF.

This chain connects TRBV7-2 to TRBJ2-2, with 7 nucleotides matching TRBD2. J was trimmed by 7 bases and V by 0 bases; bases with no gene match: 5. The CDR3 has 15 amino acids. Per germline, CDR1 SGHTA and CDR2 FQGNSA. CDR3 sequence (DNA): TGTGCCAGCAGCTTAGCGGGAGGGATGGACGGGGAGCTGTTTTTT. Protein product: CASSLAGGMDGELFF.

This clone was counted many times. This chain connects TRBV11-3 to TRBJ2-7; TRBD1 agrees at 9 bases. The CDR3 extends over 16 amino acids. The ends lost 4 bases at V and 3 bases at J; junction bases unmatched: 10. CDR1 SGHNT and CDR2 YENEEA come from the germline V gene. CDR3 residues: CASSSGGGDRDYEQYF. CDR3 sequence (DNA): TGTGCCAGCAGCTCAGGCGGAGGGGACAGGGACTACGAGCAGTACTTC.

This clone was detected many times. V gene TRBV5-1 combines with J gene TRBJ2-1, with D unclear. V was shortened by 0 bases and J by 6 bases, with 7 bases between the two germline ends. Germline CDR1 and CDR2: SGHRS and YFSETQ. This CDR3 spans 13 amino acids. The CDR3 here is CASSLVMSNEQFF. Written as DNA, the CDR3 is TGCGCCAGCAGCTTGGTTATGTCCAATGAGCAGTTCTTC.

This clone was seen ten or more times. This chain links TRBV4-3 with TRBJ1-4; D call uncertain. The CDR3 covers 14 residues. CDR1 and CDR2 from the germline V gene are LGHNA and YSLEER. Trimming removed 6 bases at V and 2 bases at J, with 10 bases between. The CDR3 coding sequence is TGCGCCAGCAGTACTGGGTGGACTAATGAAAAACTGTTTTTT. Protein: CASSTGWTNEKLFF.

Many counts were recorded for this clone. This chain joins TRBV5-1 and TRBJ2-6; D remains ambiguous. There are 15 residues in the CDR3. V was cut by 1 base and J by 0 bases, with 5 bases left in between. Germline V gene sequence: CDR1 SGHRS, CDR2 YFSETQ. CDR3 DNA sequence: TGCGCCAGCAGCTTGTCGCTCTCTGGGGCCAACGTCCTGACTTTC. Protein product: CASSLSLSGANVLTF.